This T cell receptor beta chain was recovered during a study of cytomegalovirus exposure and HLA in healthy donors. Amplification used 60 Vbeta primers and 13 Jbeta primers. Here immunoSEQ multiplex PCR was the method, and the copy in TCRdb shows in-frame clones only, minus some. The sample includes more than 85,000 clones, roughly 63% of them seen just once. General study findings and limits: Several of the most significant clusters appeared, in a later analysis, to be linked to common viral pathogens.

Germline CDR1 reads KGHSH; CDR2 reads LQKENI. The CDR3 consists of 15 residues. V was trimmed by 6 bases and J by 4 bases, leaving 16 bases between them. A remark on this clone: Its antigen is still unknown.

The sequencing sample was made of PBMCs. This clonotype originated in a woman in her twenties or thirties in good health and CMV-seronegative. The rearrangement links TRBV18 to TRBJ2-1; D perhaps matches TRBD2 (6 bases). The CDR3 DNA reads as TGTGCCAGCTCTCGTGGTGTAGCGGAATACAATGAGCAGTTCTTC. It is translated as CASSRGVAEYNEQFF.